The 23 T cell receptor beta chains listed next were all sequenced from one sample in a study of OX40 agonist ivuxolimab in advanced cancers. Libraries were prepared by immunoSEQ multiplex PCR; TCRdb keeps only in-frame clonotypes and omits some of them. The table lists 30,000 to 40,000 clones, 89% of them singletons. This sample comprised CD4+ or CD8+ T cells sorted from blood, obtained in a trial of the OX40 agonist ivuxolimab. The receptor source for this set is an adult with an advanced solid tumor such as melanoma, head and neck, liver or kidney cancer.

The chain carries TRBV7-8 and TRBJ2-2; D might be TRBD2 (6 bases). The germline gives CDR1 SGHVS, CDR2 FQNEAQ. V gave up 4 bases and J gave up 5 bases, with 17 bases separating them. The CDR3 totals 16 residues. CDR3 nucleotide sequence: TGTGCCAGCAGCTACGCCCCGGGAGTGCGAACCGGGGAGCTGTTTTTT. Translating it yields CASSYAPGVRTGELFF. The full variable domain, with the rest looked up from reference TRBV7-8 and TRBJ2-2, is GAGVSQSPRYKVAKRGQDVALRCDPISGHVSLFWYQQALGQGPEFLTYFQNEAQLDKSGLPSDRFFAERPEGSVSTLKIQRTQQEDSAVYLCASSYAPGVRTGELFFGEGSRLTVL.

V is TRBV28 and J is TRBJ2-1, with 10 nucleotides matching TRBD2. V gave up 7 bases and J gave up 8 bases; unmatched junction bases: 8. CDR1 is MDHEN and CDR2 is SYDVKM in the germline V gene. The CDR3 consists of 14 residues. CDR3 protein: CASNPAGGIDEQFF. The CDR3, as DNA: TGTGCCAGCAACCCAGCGGGAGGGATAGATGAGCAGTTCTTC.

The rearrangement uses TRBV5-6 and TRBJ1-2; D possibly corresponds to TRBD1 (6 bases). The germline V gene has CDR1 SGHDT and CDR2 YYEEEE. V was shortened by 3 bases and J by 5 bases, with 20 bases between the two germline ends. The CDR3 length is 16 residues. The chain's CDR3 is CASSSEVAGAWYGYTF. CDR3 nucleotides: TGTGCCAGCAGCTCCGAGGTCGCGGGGGCGTGGTATGGCTACACCTTC.

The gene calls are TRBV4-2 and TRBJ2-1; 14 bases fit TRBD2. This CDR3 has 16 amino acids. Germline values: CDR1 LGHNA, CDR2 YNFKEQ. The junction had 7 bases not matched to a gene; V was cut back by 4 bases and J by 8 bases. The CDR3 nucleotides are TGTGCCAGCAGCCCAGAAGGGACTAGCGGGAGTCATGAGCAGTTCTTC. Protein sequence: CASSPEGTSGSHEQFF.

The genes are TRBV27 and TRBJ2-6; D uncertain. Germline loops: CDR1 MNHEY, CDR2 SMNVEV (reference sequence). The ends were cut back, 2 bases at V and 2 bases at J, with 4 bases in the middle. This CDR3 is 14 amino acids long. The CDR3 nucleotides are TGTGCCAGCAGTTTACGCGCTGGGGCCAACGTCCTGACTTTC. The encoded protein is CASSLRAGANVLTF.

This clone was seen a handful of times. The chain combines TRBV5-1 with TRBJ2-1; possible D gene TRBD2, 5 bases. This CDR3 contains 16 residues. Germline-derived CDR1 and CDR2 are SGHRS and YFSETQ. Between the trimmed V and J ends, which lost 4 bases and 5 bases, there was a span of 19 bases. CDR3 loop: CASSPTSVLTNNEQFF. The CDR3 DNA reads TGCGCCAGCAGCCCCACTAGTGTTTTAACTAACAATGAGCAGTTCTTC.

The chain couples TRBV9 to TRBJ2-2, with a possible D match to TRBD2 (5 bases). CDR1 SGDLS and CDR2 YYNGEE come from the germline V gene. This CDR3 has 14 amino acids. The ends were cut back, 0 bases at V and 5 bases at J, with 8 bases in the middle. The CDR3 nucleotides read TGTGCCAGCAGCGTAGTGCGAGGGACCGGGGAGCTGTTTTTT. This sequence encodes CASSVVRGTGELFF.

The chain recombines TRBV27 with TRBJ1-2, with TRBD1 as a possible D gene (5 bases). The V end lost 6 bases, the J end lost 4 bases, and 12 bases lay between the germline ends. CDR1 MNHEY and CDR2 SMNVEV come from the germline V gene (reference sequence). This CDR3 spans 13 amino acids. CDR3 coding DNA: TGTGCCAGCAGCCCCAGGGTGAGCTATGGCTACACCTTC. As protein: CASSPRVSYGYTF.

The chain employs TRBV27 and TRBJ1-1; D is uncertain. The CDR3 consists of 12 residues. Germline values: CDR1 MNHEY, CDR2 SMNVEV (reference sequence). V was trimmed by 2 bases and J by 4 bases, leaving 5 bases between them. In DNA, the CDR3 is TGTGCCAGCAGTTTACGTGGCACTGAAGCTTTCTTT. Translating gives CASSLRGTEAFF.

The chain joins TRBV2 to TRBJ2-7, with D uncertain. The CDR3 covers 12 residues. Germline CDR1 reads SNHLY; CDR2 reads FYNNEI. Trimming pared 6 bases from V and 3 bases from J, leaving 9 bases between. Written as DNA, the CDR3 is TGTGCCAGCAGCCCTTTCCTCTACGAGCAGTACTTC. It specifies CASSPFLYEQYF.

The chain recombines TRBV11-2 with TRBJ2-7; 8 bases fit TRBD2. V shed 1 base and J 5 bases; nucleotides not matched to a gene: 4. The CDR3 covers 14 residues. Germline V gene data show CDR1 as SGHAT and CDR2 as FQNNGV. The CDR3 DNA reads TGTGCCAGCAGCTTAGCCGGGGGGGCCCACGAGCAGTACTTC. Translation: CASSLAGGAHEQYF.

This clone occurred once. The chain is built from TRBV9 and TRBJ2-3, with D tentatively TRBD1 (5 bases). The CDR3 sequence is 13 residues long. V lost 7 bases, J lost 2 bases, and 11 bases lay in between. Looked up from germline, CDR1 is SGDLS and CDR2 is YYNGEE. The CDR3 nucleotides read TGTGCCAGCGGGGCCATACTCACAGATACGCAGTATTTT. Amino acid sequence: CASGAILTDTQYF.

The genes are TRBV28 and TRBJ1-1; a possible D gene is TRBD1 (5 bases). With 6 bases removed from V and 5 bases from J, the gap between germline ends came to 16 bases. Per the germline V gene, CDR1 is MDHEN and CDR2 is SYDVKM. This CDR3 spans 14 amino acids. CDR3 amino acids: CASSPSSGTTEAFF. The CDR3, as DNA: TGTGCCAGCAGCCCCAGTAGCGGGACTACTGAAGCTTTCTTT.

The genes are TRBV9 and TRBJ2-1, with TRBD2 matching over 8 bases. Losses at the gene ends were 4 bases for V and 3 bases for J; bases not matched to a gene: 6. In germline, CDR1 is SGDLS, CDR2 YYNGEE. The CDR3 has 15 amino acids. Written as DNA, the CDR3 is TGTGCCAGCAGCCCGGGGGGGAATATCTACAATGAGCAGTTCTTC. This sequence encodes CASSPGGNIYNEQFF.

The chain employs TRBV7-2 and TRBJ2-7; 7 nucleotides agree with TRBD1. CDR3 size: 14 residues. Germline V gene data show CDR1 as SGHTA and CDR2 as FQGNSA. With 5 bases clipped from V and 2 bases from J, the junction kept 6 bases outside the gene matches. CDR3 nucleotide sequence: TGTGCCAGCAGCCTACCGGGACAGCCCTACGAGCAGTACTTC. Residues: CASSLPGQPYEQYF.

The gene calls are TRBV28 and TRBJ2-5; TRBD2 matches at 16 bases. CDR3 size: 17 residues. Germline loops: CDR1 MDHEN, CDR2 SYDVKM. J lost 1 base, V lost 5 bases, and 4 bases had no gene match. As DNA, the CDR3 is TGTGCCAGCAGTGGGACTAGCGGGGGGGTATTCCAAGAGACCCAGTACTTC. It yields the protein CASSGTSGGVFQETQYF.

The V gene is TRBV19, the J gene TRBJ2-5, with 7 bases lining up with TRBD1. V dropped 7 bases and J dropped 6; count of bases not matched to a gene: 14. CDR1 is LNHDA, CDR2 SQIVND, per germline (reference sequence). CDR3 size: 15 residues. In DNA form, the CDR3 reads TGTGCCAGTATTGCACCCGAGGGGGCAATGAAGACCCAGTACTTC. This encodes CASIAPEGAMKTQYF.

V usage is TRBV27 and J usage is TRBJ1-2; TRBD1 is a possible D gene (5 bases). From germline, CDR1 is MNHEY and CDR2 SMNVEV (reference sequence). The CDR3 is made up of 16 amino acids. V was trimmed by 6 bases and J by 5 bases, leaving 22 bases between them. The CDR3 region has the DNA TGTGCCAGCAGGTCGGGTTGGCAGGGTGAATGGTATGGCTACACCTTC. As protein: CASRSGWQGEWYGYTF.

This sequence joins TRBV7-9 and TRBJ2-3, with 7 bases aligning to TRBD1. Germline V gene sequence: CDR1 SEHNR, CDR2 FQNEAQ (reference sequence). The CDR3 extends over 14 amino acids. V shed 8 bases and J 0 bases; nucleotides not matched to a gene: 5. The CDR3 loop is CASEEGASTDTQYF. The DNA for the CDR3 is TGTGCCAGCGAAGAGGGGGCTAGCACAGATACGCAGTATTTT.

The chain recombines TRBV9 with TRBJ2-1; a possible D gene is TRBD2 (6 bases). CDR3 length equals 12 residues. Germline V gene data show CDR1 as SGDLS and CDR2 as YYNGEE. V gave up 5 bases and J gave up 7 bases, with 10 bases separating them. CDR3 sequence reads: CASRGSGNEQFF. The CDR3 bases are TGTGCCAGCAGGGGGAGCGGGAATGAGCAGTTCTTC. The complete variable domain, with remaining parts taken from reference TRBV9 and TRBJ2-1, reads DSGVTQTPKHLITATGQRVTLRCSPRSGDLSVYWYQQSLDQGLQFLIQYYNGEERAKGNILERFSAQQFPDLHSELNLSSLELGDSALYFCASRGSGNEQFFGPGTRLTVL.

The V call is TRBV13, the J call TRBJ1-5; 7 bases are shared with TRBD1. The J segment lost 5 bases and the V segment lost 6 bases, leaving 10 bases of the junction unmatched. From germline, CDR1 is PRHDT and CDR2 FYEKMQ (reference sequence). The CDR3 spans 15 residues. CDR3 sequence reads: CASSRGQALYQPQHF. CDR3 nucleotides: TGTGCCAGCAGTCGAGGACAGGCACTTTATCAGCCCCAGCATTTT.

CDR3 DNA sequence: TGCGCCAGCAGCCAAGATATTAGCGGGGGGCCTGACAATGAGCAGTTCTTC. This sequence encodes CASSQDISGGPDNEQFF. V and J are TRBV4-1 and TRBJ2-1, with 10 bases lining up with TRBD2. Germline V lookup: CDR1 MGHRA, CDR2 YSYEKL. Trimming at V came to 0 bases and at J to 5 bases, leaving 7 bases not matched to a gene. The CDR3 spans 17 residues.

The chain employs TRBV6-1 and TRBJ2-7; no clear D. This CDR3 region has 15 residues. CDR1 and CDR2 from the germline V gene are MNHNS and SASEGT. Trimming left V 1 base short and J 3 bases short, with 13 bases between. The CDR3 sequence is CASSEDVDPLYEQYF. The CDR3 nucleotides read TGTGCCAGCAGTGAAGATGTTGATCCCCTCTACGAGCAGTACTTC.